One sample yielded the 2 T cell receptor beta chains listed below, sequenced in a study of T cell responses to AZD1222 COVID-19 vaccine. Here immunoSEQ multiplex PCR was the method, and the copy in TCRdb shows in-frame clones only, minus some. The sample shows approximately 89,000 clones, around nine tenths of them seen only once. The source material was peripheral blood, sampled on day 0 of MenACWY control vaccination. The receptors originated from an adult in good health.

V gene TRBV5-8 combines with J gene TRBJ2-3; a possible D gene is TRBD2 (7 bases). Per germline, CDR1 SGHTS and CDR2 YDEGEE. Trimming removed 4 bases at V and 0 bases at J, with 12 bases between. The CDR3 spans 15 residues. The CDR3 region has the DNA TGTGCCAGCAGCAGGGGGGGGAGTAGCACAGATACGCAGTATTTT. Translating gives CASSRGGSSTDTQYF.

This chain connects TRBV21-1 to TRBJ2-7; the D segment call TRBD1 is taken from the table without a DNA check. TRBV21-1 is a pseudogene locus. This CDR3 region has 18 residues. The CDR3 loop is CASSSRWWDRGRRYEQYF. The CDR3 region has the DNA TGTGCCAGCAGCTCGCGATGGTGGGACAGGGGGCGCCGCTACGAGCAGTACTTC.